One sample yielded the 7 T cell receptor beta chains listed below, sequenced in a study of blood T cell repertoires in COVID-19. Assay used: immunoSEQ multiplex PCR; TCRdb lists only in-frame clones, some missing. The sample comprises fewer than 250,000 clones, roughly 80% of which are singletons, and about 10% rests with the top ten. The sequencing input was peripheral blood. The source of these receptors is a woman older than 75 with acute or convalescent COVID-19.

In this sample, this clone turned up once. The chain combines TRBV30 with TRBJ2-1; 7 positions match TRBD1. Germline V gene data show CDR1 as GTSNPN and CDR2 as SVGIG (reference sequence). The CDR3 covers 14 residues. V lost 4 bases and J lost 5; bases outside the gene matches: 8. As DNA, the CDR3 is TGTGCCTGGATTCGGACAGGCACCAACAATGAGCAGTTCTTC. This sequence encodes CAWIRTGTNNEQFF. The entire variable domain, with the rest obtained from reference TRBV30 and TRBJ2-1, is as follows: SQTIHQWPATLVQPVGSPLSLECTVEGTSNPNLYWYRQAAGRGLQLLFYSVGIGQISSEVPQNLSASRPQDRQFILSSKKLLLSDSGFYLCAWIRTGTNNEQFFGPGTRLTVL.

This clone was picked up many times. The genes are TRBV21-1 and TRBJ2-7; TRBD2, as called in the table, went unchecked against the DNA. TRBV21-1 is flagged as a pseudogene. This CDR3 contains 18 residues. CDR3 coding DNA: TGTGCCAGCAGCAAAAAGAGGAGGGAGACTCCGAGCTCCTACGAGCAGTACTTC. This translates into CASSKKRRETPSSYEQYF.

The chain combines TRBV6-2 or TRBV6-3 with TRBJ1-2; TRBD1 matches at 7 bases. The CDR3 loop spans 13 amino acids. With 5 bases clipped from V and 4 bases from J, the junction kept 4 bases outside the gene matches. CDR1 is MNHEY, CDR2 SVGEGT, per germline. CDR3 nucleotides: TGTGCCAGCAGTCAACAGGGGAGCTATGGCTACACCTTC. Translated, it gives CASSQQGSYGYTF.

This chain connects TRBV30 to TRBJ2-5; 11 bases are a match to TRBD2. The CDR3 spans 15 residues. CDR1 is GTSNPN, CDR2 SVGIG, per germline (reference sequence). The ends lost 1 base at V and 2 bases at J; junction bases unmatched: 3. The CDR3, as DNA: TGTGCCTGGAGTGACGGACTAGCGGGTCAAGAGACCCAGTACTTC. Translated, it gives CAWSDGLAGQETQYF.

This chain uses TRBV7-9 with TRBJ1-1; D ambiguous. Germline CDR1 and CDR2: SEHNR and FQNEAQ (reference sequence). V dropped 6 bases and J dropped 0 bases, with 11 bases sitting between them. This CDR3 has 14 residues. CDR3 in DNA: TGTGCCAGCAGACCTAGGATTATGAACACTGAAGCTTTCTTT. This encodes CASRPRIMNTEAFF.

As for this clone: The junction does not match germline at one end; this may be a read error. The chain employs TRBV5-7 and TRBJ1-2, with D possibly TRBD1 on 6 matching bases. TRBV5-7 is reported as an ORF; its role is uncertain. The CDR3 has 12 residues. The CDR3: CASSLWVTGAPF. CDR3 sequence (DNA): TGTGCCAGCAGCTTGTGGGTGACAGGCGCTCCTTTC.

The chain links TRBV19 to TRBJ2-1, with D hard to call. Germline V gene lookup returns CDR1 LNHDA and CDR2 SQIVND (reference sequence). Trimming left V 10 bases short and J 4 bases short, with 11 bases between. The CDR3 length is 12 residues. CDR3 sequence (DNA): TGTGCCACCTCTAGACTTTACAATGAGCAGTTCTTC. It yields the protein CATSRLYNEQFF.